The next 2 T cell receptor beta chains were all read from a single sample in a study of PD-1 blockade in classical Hodgkin lymphoma. Each patient relapsed following autologous stem cell transplantation, and prior brentuximab vedotin exposure differed. Method: immunoSEQ multiplex PCR; TCRdb's copy keeps in-frame clones and lacks some. In the table there are nearly 25,000 clones, 70% to 80% of which are singletons. The starting material was peripheral blood mononuclear cells (PBMCs), obtained before the second cycle of nivolumab. These receptors came from a human donor with classical Hodgkin lymphoma.

The sample holds one count of this clone. Other nucleotide sequences in the sample specify the same CDR3. This chain uses TRBV11-2 with TRBJ1-5, with unresolved D. The CDR3 is made up of 13 amino acids. Germline V lookup: CDR1 SGHAT, CDR2 FQNNGV. The V end was cut by 1 base, the J end by 6 bases, with 7 bases between. CDR3 loop: CASSLGEGQPQHF. The CDR3 coding sequence is TGTGCCAGCAGCTTAGGGGAGGGTCAGCCCCAGCATTTT.

The gene calls are TRBV7-2 and TRBJ1-4, with D maybe TRBD1 (5 bases). V was clipped by 2 bases and J by 6 bases, with 13 bases between them. The CDR3 loop spans 15 amino acids. Per the germline V gene, CDR1 is SGHTA and CDR2 is FQGNSA. The CDR3 reads CASSLRGSRDEKLFF. CDR3 nucleotide sequence: TGTGCCAGCAGCTTACGGGGCAGCCGGGATGAAAAACTGTTTTTT.